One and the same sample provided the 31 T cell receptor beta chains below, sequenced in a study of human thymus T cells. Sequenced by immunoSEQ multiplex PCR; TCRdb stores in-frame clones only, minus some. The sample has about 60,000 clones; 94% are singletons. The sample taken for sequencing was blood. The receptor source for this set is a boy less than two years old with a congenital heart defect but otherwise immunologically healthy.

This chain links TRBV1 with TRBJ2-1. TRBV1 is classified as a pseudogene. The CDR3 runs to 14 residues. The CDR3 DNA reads TGCACCAGCAGCCTGCTGGGGTCCTACAATGAGCAGTTCTTC. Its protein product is CTSSLLGSYNEQFF.

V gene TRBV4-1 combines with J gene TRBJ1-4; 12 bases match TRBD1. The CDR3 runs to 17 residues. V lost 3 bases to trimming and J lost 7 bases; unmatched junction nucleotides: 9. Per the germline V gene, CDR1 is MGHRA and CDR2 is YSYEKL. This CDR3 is CASSHGDRGLVGEKLFF. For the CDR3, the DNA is TGCGCCAGCAGCCATGGGGACAGGGGGCTCGTGGGTGAAAAACTGTTTTTT.

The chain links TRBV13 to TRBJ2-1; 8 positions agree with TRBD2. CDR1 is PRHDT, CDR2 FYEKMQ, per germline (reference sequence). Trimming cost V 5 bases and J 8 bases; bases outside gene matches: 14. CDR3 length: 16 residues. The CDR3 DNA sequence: TGTGCCAGCAGCACTGAAGCGGGGGCATTTGGATATGAGCAGTTCTTC. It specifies CASSTEAGAFGYEQFF.

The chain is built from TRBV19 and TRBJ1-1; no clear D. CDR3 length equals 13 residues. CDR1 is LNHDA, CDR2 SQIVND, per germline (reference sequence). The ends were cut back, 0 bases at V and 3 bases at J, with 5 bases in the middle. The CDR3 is CASSIDRDTEAFF. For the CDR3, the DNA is TGTGCCAGTAGTATAGATAGGGACACTGAAGCTTTCTTT.

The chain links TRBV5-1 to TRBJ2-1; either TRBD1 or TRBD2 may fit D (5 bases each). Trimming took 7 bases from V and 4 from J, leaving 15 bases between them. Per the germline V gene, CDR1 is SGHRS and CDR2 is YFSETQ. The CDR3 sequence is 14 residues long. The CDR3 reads CASGGSGPYNEQFF. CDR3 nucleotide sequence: TGCGCCAGCGGGGGATCCGGACCGTACAATGAGCAGTTCTTC.

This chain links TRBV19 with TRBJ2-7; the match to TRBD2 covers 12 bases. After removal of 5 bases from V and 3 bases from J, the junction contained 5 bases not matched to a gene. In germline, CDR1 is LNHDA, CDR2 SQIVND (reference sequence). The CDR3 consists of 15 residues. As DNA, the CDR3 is TGTGCCAGTAGTTACGGACTAGCGGGGTTCTACGAGCAGTACTTC. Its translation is CASSYGLAGFYEQYF. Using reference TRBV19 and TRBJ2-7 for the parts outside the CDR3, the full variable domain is DGGITQSPKYLFRKEGQNVTLSCEQNLNHDAMYWYRQDPGQGLRLIYYSQIVNDFQKGDIAEGYSVSREKKESFPLTVTSAQKNPTAFYLCASSYGLAGFYEQYFGPGTRLTVT.

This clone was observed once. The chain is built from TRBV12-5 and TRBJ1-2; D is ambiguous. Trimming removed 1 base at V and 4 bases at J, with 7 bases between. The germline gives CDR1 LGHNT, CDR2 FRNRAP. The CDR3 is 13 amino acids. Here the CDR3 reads CASGLGGIYGYTF. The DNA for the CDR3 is TGTGCTAGTGGTTTGGGAGGGATCTATGGCTACACCTTC.

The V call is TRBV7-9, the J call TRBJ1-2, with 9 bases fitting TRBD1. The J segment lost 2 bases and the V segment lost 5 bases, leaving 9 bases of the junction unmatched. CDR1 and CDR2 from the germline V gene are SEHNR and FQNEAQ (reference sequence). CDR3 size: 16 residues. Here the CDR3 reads CASSPGKDRGNYGYTF. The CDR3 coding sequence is TGTGCCAGCAGCCCAGGAAAGGACAGGGGAAACTATGGCTACACCTTC.

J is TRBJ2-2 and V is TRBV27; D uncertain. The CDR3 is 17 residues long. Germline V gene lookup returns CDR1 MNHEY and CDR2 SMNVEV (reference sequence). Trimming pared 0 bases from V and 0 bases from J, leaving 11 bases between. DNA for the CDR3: TGTGCCAGCAGTTTATCGATCCGGACCACGAACACCGGGGAGCTGTTTTTT. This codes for CASSLSIRTTNTGELFF.

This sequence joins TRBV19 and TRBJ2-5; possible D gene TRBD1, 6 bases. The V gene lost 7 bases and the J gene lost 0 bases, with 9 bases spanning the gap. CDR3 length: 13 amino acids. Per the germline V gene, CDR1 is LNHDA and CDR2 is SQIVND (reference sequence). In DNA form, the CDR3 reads TGTGCCAGTACGGACAGCCACCAAGAGACCCAGTACTTC. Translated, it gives CASTDSHQETQYF.

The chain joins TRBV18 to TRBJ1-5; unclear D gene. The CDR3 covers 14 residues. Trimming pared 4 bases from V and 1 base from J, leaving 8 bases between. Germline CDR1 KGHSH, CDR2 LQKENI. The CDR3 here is CASSLFGSNQPQHF. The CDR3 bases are TGTGCCAGCTCACTGTTTGGAAGCAATCAGCCCCAGCATTTT.

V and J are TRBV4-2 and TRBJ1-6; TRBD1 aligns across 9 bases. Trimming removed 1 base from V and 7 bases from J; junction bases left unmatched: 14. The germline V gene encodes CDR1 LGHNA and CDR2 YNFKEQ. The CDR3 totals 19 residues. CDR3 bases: TGTGCCAGCAGCCAAGGGGGACGGAAGGGACAGGGAAAGAATTCACCCCTCCACTTT. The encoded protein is CASSQGGRKGQGKNSPLHF.

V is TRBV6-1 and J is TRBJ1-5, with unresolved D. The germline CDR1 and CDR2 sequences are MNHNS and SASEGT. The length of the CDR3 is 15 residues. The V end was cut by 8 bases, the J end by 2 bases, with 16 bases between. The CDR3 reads CASYSQKAGNQPQHF. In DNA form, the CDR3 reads TGTGCCAGCTACAGTCAAAAGGCGGGCAATCAGCCCCAGCATTTT.

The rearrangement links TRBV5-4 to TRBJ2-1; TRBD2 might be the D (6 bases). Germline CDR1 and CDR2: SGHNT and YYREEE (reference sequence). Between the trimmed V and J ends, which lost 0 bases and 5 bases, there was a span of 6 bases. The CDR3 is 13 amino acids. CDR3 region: CASSLGLDNEQFF. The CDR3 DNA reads TGTGCCAGCAGCTTGGGACTAGACAATGAGCAGTTCTTC. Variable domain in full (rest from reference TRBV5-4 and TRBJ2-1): ETGVTQSPTHLIKTRGQQVTLRCSSQSGHNTVSWYQQALGQGPQFIFQYYREEENGRGNFPPRFSGLQFPNYSSELNVNALELDDSALYLCASSLGLDNEQFFGPGTRLTVL.

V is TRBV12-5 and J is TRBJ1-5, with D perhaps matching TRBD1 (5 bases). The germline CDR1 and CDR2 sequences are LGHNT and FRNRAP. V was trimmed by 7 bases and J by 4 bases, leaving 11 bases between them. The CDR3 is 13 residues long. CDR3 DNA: TGTGCTAGTGCCCTGGGGGGGAATCAGCCCCAGCATTTT. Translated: CASALGGNQPQHF.

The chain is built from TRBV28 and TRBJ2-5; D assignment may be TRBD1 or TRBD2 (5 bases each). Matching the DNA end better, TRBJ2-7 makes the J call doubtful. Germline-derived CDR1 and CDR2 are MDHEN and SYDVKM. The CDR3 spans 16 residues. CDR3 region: CASSSPSGAGPYEQYF. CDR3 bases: TGTGCCAGCAGTTCCCCCTCCGGGGCGGGCCCCTACGAGCAGTACTTC.

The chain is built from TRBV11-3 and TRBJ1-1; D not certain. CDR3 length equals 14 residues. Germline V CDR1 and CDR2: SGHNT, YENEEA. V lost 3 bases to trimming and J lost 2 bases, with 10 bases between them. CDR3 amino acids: CASSLRTFNTEAFF. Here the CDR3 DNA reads TGTGCCAGCAGCTTGAGGACCTTCAACACTGAAGCTTTCTTT.

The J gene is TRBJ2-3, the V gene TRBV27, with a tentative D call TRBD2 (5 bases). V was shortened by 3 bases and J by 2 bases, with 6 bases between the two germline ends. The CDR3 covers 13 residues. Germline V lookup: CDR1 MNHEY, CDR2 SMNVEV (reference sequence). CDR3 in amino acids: CASSLLATDTQYF. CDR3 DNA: TGTGCCAGCAGTTTGCTAGCCACAGATACGCAGTATTTT.

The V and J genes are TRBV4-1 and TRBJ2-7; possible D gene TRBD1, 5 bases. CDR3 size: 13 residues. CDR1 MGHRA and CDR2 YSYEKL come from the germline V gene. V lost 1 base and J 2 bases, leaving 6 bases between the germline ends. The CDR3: CASSQGTPYEQYF. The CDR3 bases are TGCGCCAGCAGCCAAGGGACACCCTACGAGCAGTACTTC.

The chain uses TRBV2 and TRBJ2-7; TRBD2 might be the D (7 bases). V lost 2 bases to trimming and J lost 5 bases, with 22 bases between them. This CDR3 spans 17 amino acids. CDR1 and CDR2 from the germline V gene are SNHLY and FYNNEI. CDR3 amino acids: CASSEIKPGGGSDEQYF. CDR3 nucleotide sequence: TGTGCCAGCAGTGAAATAAAGCCCGGCGGGGGCTCTGACGAGCAGTACTTC.

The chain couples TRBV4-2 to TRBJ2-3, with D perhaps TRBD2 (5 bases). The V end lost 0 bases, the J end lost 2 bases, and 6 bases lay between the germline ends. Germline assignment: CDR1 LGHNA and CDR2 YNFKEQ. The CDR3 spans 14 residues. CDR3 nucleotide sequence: TGTGCCAGCAGCCAAGAAGCGGACACAGATACGCAGTATTTT. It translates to CASSQEADTDTQYF.

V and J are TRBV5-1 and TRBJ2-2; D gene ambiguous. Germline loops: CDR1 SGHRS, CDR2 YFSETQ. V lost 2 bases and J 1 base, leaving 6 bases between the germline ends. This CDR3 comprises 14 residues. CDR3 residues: CASSFAGNTGELFF. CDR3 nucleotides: TGCGCCAGCAGCTTCGCAGGGAACACCGGGGAGCTGTTTTTT.

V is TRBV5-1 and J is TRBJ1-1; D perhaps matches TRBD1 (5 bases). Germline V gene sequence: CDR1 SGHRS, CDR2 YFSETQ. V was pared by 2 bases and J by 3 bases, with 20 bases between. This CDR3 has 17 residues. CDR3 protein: CASSFVGGRQTYTEAFF. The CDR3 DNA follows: TGCGCCAGCAGCTTCGTTGGGGGACGGCAAACCTACACTGAAGCTTTCTTT.

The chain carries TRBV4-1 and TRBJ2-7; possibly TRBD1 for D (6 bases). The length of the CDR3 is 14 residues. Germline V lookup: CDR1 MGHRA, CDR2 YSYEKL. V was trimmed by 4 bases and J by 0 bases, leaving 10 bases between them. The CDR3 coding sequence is TGCGCCAGCAGCCCGGGACAAAACTCCTACGAGCAGTACTTC. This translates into CASSPGQNSYEQYF.

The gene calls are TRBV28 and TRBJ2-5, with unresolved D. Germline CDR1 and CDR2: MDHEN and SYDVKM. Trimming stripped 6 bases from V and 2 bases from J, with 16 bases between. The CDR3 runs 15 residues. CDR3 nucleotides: TGTGCCAGCAGCTTCCCAGGAATCCCTCAAGAGACCCAGTACTTC. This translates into CASSFPGIPQETQYF. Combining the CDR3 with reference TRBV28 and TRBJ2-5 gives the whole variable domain DVKVTQSSRYLVKRTGEKVFLECVQDMDHENMFWYRQDPGLGLRLIYFSYDVKMKEKGDIPEGYSVSREKKERFSLILESASTNQTSMYLCASSFPGIPQETQYFGPGTRLLVL.

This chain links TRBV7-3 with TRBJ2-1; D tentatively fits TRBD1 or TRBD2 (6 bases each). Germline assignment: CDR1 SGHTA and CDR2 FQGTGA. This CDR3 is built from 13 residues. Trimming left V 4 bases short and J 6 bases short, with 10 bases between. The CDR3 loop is CASSSGATNEQFF. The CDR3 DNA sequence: TGTGCCAGCAGCTCGGGGGCTACCAATGAGCAGTTCTTC.

Written as DNA, the CDR3 is TGTGCCAGCAACTGGGACCTTAATTCACCCCTCCACTTT. This codes for CASNWDLNSPLHF. The V and J genes are TRBV7-6 and TRBJ1-6; a possible D gene is TRBD1 (5 bases). CDR1 is SGHVS and CDR2 is FNYEAQ in the germline V gene. Trimming cost V 7 bases and J 6 bases, with 10 bases left between them. The CDR3 extends over 13 amino acids.

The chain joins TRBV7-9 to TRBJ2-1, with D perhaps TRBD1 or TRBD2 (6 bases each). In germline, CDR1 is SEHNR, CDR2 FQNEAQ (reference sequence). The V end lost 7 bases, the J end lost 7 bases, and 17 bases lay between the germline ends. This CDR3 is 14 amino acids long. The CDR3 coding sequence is TGTGCCAGCACCCAAATCAGGGGAGGTAATGAGCAGTTCTTC. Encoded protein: CASTQIRGGNEQFF.

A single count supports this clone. The CDR3 DNA reads TGTGCCAGTAGTATAGTTGGGGGGCAAGAGCAGTACTTC. Translation gives CASSIVGGQEQYF. The V call is TRBV19, the J call TRBJ2-7, with D perhaps assigned TRBD1 or TRBD2 (6 bases each). V was clipped by 1 base and J by 7 bases, with 11 bases between them. Per germline, CDR1 LNHDA and CDR2 SQIVND (reference sequence). The CDR3 runs 13 residues.

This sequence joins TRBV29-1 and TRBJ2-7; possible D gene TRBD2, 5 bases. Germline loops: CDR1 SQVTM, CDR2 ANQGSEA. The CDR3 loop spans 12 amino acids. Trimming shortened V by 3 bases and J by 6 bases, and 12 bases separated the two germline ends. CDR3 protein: CSVDEGWGEQYF. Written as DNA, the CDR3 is TGCAGCGTTGACGAGGGTTGGGGCGAGCAGTACTTC.

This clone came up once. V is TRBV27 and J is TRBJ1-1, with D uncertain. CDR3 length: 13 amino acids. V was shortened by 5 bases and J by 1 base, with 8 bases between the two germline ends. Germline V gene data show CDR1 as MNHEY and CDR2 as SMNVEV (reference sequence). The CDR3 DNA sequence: TGTGCCAGCAGTCCCGGACGGAACACTGAAGCTTTCTTT. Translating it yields CASSPGRNTEAFF.